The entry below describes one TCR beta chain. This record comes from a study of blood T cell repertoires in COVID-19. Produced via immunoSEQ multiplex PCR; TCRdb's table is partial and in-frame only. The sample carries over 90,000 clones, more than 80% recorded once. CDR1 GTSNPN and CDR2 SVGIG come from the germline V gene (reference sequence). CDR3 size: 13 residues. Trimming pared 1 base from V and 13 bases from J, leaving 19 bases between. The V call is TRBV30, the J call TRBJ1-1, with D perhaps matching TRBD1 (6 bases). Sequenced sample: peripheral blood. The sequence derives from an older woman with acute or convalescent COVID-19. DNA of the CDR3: TGTGCCTGGAGTGGACAATTCCGGGACATGATTTTCTTT. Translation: CAWSGQFRDMIFF.